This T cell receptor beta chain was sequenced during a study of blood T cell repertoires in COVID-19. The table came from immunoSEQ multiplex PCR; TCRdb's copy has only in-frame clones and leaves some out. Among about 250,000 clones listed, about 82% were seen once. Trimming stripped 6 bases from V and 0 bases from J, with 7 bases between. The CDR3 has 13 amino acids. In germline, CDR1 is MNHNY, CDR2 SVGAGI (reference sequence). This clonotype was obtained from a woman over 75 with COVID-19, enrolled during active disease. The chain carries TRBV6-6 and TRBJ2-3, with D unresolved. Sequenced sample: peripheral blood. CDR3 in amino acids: CASRTESTDTQYF. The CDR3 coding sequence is TGTGCCAGCAGAACAGAAAGCACAGATACGCAGTATTTT.